This TCR beta chain was recovered during a study of blood T cell repertoires in COVID-19. Study-wide context: Sites in the United States, Italy and Spain provided acute and convalescent COVID-19 samples. Sample material is recorded as cDNA or gDNA derived from T cells, B-cell-depleted T cells, or PBMCs.

The V end lost 0 bases, the J end lost 5 bases, and 11 bases lay between the germline ends. The germline V gene encodes CDR1 KGHSH and CDR2 LQKENI. The CDR3 extends over 15 amino acids. Authors' analysis steps: Researchers report that nucleated cell counts were estimated from reference gene primer amplification. Profiling relied on immunoSEQ multiplex PCR, and the TCRdb table lists in-frame clones only, not all of them. D and trimming were read from the DNA, whereas the V and J calls and clone size are those reported in that table. The repertoire has just over 150,000 clones, almost 85% of them found once; the top ten carry about 20%.

V usage is TRBV18 and J usage is TRBJ1-5; D is unclear. The clonotype originates from a woman of 80 years or more with acute or convalescent COVID-19. The sample comprised peripheral blood. The CDR3 DNA reads as TGTGCCAGCTCACCACCCGGGATAAGCGATCAGCCCCAGCATTTT. As protein: CASSPPGISDQPQHF.